This T cell receptor (beta chain) is from a study of Ad26.COV2.S vaccination and SARS-CoV-2 variants. V dropped 0 bases and J dropped 7 bases, with 10 bases sitting between them. Germline lookup yields CDR1 LGHDT and CDR2 YNNKEL (reference sequence). This CDR3 is 14 amino acids long. Treatment denoted: over 15 received Ad26.COV2.S at low or high dose, single or two shots; 5 received placebo; per-sample allocation not given. The samples were gathered on day 63 after the first injection of vaccine or placebo. Here immunoSEQ multiplex PCR was the method, and the copy in TCRdb shows in-frame clones only, minus some. Of some 340,000 clones in the sample, roughly 84% are singletons; the top ten hold 1.5% to 2.5%.

The specimen was peripheral blood, collected in a trial of Ad26.COV2.S vaccine versus placebo. The chain recombines TRBV3-1 (or the pseudogene TRBV3-2) with TRBJ1-5; D is unclear. The clonotype was recovered from a person between 18 and 65 years old who received the Ad26.COV2.S COVID-19 vaccine or a placebo. CDR3 region: CASSQDGEGQPQHF. The CDR3 DNA is TGTGCCAGCAGCCAAGATGGAGAGGGCCAGCCCCAGCATTTT.